The 26 T cell receptor beta chains in this list originate from one sample, sequenced in a study of CD8 T cells in ankylosing spondylitis (dated by TCRdb to about 2017). Points the paper makes about the study in general: A TCR beta motif made up of several highly homologous amino acid variants appeared to be characteristic of blood from ankylosing spondylitis patients.

Library preparation used 5' RACE. These reads were obtained on an Illumina HiSeq 2500. TCRdb reworked the public reads: Q25 trimming with fastp, MiXCR clone assembly, productive beta chains retained. Every entry covers one CDR3 protein and lists the most common genes and DNA from its rows. Within this sample are around 890,000 distinct CDR3 sequences, with 10% to 15% of them counted one time only. Of the sample, roughly 0.51% is held by the ten largest clones. Their recognized antigens are unknown. Input material: blood, either unsorted or a sorted T cell fraction (not recorded which). The origin of the receptors is a male donor with ankylosing spondylitis.

This clonotype showed up many times. This rearrangement joins TRBV20-1 to TRBJ2-1; D perhaps matches TRBD1 (6 bases). This CDR3 is 15 amino acids long. Looked up from germline, CDR1 is DFQATT and CDR2 is SNEGSKA (reference sequence). The V gene lost 0 bases and the J gene lost 2 bases, with 11 bases spanning the gap. The CDR3 protein is CSAREGAHPYNEQFF. The CDR3 region has the DNA TGCAGTGCTAGAGAGGGGGCGCATCCCTACAATGAGCAGTTCTTC.

At least ten counts were recorded for this clonotype. This chain connects TRBV20-1 to TRBJ2-3; tentative D call: TRBD2 (5 bases). The germline V and J ends were trimmed by 8 bases and 2 bases, with 14 bases remaining between them. From germline, CDR1 is DFQATT and CDR2 SNEGSKA (reference sequence). The CDR3 runs 13 residues. CDR3 DNA sequence: TGCAGTACCTGGCGAGGGAACACAGATACGCAGTATTTT. Amino acid sequence: CSTWRGNTDTQYF.

The V gene is TRBV27, the J gene TRBJ1-2; D may be TRBD1 (6 bases). Trimming removed 6 bases from V and 2 bases from J, with 10 bases in between. CDR1 MNHEY and CDR2 SMNVEV come from the germline V gene (reference sequence). The CDR3 consists of 13 residues. The CDR3 DNA is TGTGCCAGCAGAGCCACAGGGAACTATGGCTACACCTTC. It specifies CASRATGNYGYTF.

The rearrangement links TRBV5-1 to TRBJ2-1, with 7 bases aligning to TRBD2. This CDR3 region has 17 residues. Trimming took 0 bases from V and 0 from J; bases not matched to a gene: 6. Germline CDR1 and CDR2: SGHRS and YFSETQ. The CDR3 region has the DNA TGCGCCAGCAGCTTGGAGGGAGGGACGGTCTCCTACAATGAGCAGTTCTTC. Residues: CASSLEGGTVSYNEQFF.

This clonotype was detected a few times. The genes are TRBV5-5 and TRBJ1-5, with D possibly matching TRBD1 (5 bases). Trimming took off 4 bases at V and 9 bases at J, with 20 bases between the two ends. This CDR3 comprises 15 residues. CDR1 is SGHKS, CDR2 YYEKEE, per germline (reference sequence). CDR3: CASSALRDLGGPQHF. The CDR3 nucleotides are TGTGCCAGCAGCGCACTCCGGGACCTTGGTGGGCCCCAGCATTTT. The full variable domain, with the rest looked up from reference TRBV5-5 and TRBJ1-5, is DAGVTQSPTHLIKTRGQQVTLRCSPISGHKSVSWYQQVLGQGPQFIFQYYEKEERGRGNFPDRFSARQFPNYSSELNVNALLLGDSALYLCASSALRDLGGPQHFGDGTRLSIL.

The V gene is TRBV10-3, the J gene TRBJ2-2, with D tentatively TRBD1 (5 bases). This CDR3 is 14 amino acids long. CDR1 is ENHRY, CDR2 SYGVKD, per germline. Trimming took 7 bases from V and 0 from J, leaving 9 bases between them. The CDR3 sequence is CAITQGPNTGELFF. Written as DNA, the CDR3 is TGTGCCATCACGCAGGGCCCGAACACCGGGGAGCTGTTTTTT.

This clonotype was observed a few times. The chain joins TRBV12-3 or TRBV12-4 to TRBJ2-3, with D possibly called TRBD1 or TRBD2 (5 bases each). V lost 2 bases to trimming and J lost 3 bases, with 12 bases between them. This CDR3 is built from 15 residues. This CDR3 reads CASSLMGERTDTQYF. For the CDR3, the DNA is TGTGCCAGCAGTTTAATGGGGGAGCGAACAGATACGCAGTATTTT.

This clonotype was observed a few times. This chain links TRBV10-3 with TRBJ1-2; 7 bases line up with TRBD1. CDR1 ENHRY and CDR2 SYGVKD come from the germline V gene. The CDR3 is 16 residues long. The V segment lost 6 bases and the J segment 1 base; nucleotides outside the gene matches: 11. CDR3 protein: CAIRGAGTEFNYGYTF. The CDR3 region has the DNA TGTGCCATCAGGGGAGCCGGGACAGAGTTTAACTATGGCTACACCTTC.

The chain combines TRBV20-1 with TRBJ1-3, with 7 nucleotides matching TRBD1. After removal of 4 bases from V and 0 bases from J, the junction contained 3 bases not matched to a gene. The V gene's germline CDR1 is DFQATT and CDR2 SNEGSKA (reference sequence). The CDR3 is 14 residues long. The CDR3 is CSATGTASGNTIYF. CDR3 sequence (DNA): TGCAGTGCTACGGGGACAGCCTCTGGAAACACCATATATTTT.

The CDR3 sequence: CASSLEYTAGNPDTQYF. CDR3 sequence (DNA): TGCGCCAGCAGCTTGGAATACACAGCCGGCAACCCAGATACGCAGTATTTT. This rearrangement joins TRBV5-1 to TRBJ2-3, with unresolved D. Looked up from germline, CDR1 is SGHRS and CDR2 is YFSETQ. V was shortened by 0 bases and J by 4 bases, with 18 bases between the two germline ends. The CDR3 consists of 17 residues.

This clonotype has more than one count but fewer than ten. J is TRBJ1-4 and V is TRBV20-1; 7 bases align to TRBD1. The CDR3 contains 13 residues. The germline V gene has CDR1 DFQATT and CDR2 SNEGSKA (reference sequence). The V gene end was trimmed by 7 bases and the J gene end by 3 bases; junction bases not matched to a gene: 5. The CDR3 bases are TGCAGTGGGCGGGACAGCGCTAATGAAAAACTGTTTTTT. As protein: CSGRDSANEKLFF.

The sample holds many counts of this clonotype. The genes are TRBV18 and TRBJ2-2, with D possibly matching TRBD2 (5 bases). This CDR3 is 15 amino acids long. The V end lost 1 base, the J end lost 3 bases, and 9 bases lay between the germline ends. Germline CDR1 reads KGHSH; CDR2 reads LQKENI. CDR3 loop: CASSPLSGYTGELFF. The CDR3 nucleotides are TGTGCCAGCTCACCACTCAGCGGATACACCGGGGAGCTGTTTTTT. Combining the CDR3 with reference TRBV18 and TRBJ2-2 gives the whole variable domain NAGVMQNPRHLVRRRGQEARLRCSPMKGHSHVYWYRQLPEEGLKFMVYLQKENIIDESGMPKERFSAEFPKEGPSILRIQQVVRGDSAAYFCASSPLSGYTGELFFGEGSRLTVL.

There are a few counts of this clonotype. The chain has TRBV30 and TRBJ1-2; 7 nucleotides line up with TRBD1. Germline V gene sequence: CDR1 GTSNPN, CDR2 SVGIG (reference sequence). The CDR3 is 13 residues long. V lost 1 base and J lost 6; bases outside the gene matches: 5. The CDR3 is CAWSDRGRNGYTF. The CDR3 DNA reads as TGTGCCTGGAGTGACAGGGGAAGGAATGGCTACACCTTC.

This clonotype was counted only a few times. The CDR3 protein is CSTWRSSYNEQFF. The CDR3 DNA reads as TGCAGTACGTGGAGGAGCTCCTACAATGAGCAGTTCTTC. This chain links TRBV20-1 with TRBJ2-1; TRBD2 might be the D (5 bases). This CDR3 spans 13 amino acids. Trimming took 8 bases from V and 0 from J, leaving 11 bases between them. Germline V gene lookup returns CDR1 DFQATT and CDR2 SNEGSKA (reference sequence).

The chain couples TRBV29-1 to TRBJ1-2, with D possibly matching TRBD1 (5 bases). V lost 7 bases and J lost 0, with 12 bases in between. Germline CDR1 SQVTM, CDR2 ANQGSEA. The CDR3 covers 13 residues. The CDR3 region is CSARQLANYGYTF. The CDR3 DNA reads as TGCAGCGCCAGACAGTTAGCTAACTATGGCTACACCTTC.

The rearrangement uses TRBV5-6 and TRBJ2-7; D is unclear. The germline V gene encodes CDR1 SGHDT and CDR2 YYEEEE. The germline V and J ends were trimmed by 1 base and 6 bases, with 20 bases remaining between them. This CDR3 contains 16 residues. The CDR3 protein is CASSLRSLWPPSEQYF. For the CDR3, the DNA is TGTGCCAGCAGCTTGCGAAGCCTTTGGCCTCCTTCCGAGCAGTACTTC.

The table lists this clonotype with many counts. The chain employs TRBV5-1 and TRBJ2-1; D may be TRBD2 (5 bases). The CDR3 consists of 13 residues. The V and J ends lost 4 bases and 2 bases respectively, with 7 bases between them. CDR1 SGHRS and CDR2 YFSETQ come from the germline V gene. The CDR3 sequence: CASSTGAYNEQFF. The CDR3 DNA is TGCGCCAGCAGCACCGGGGCCTACAATGAGCAGTTCTTC.

This clonotype was found many times. V usage is TRBV20-1 and J usage is TRBJ2-7, with D possibly TRBD1 on 6 matching bases. Per the germline V gene, CDR1 is DFQATT and CDR2 is SNEGSKA (reference sequence). Trimming pared 3 bases from V and 1 base from J, leaving 10 bases between. This CDR3 region has 13 residues. The chain's CDR3 is CSARDRESYEQYF. The CDR3, as DNA: TGCAGTGCTAGGGACAGAGAGTCCTACGAGCAGTACTTC.

Details on this clonotype: As the CDR3 is not closed by the conserved phenylalanine or tryptophan, this likely results from a read error. The chain employs TRBV4-2 and TRBJ2-3; 11 bases line up with TRBD2. CDR3 size: 17 residues. V trimming: 0 bases; J trimming: 3 bases; junction bases outside the gene matches: 5. The germline V gene has CDR1 LGHNA and CDR2 YNFKEQ. The CDR3 spells CASSQELAGEGTDTQYL. CDR3 nucleotides: TGTGCCAGCAGCCAAGAACTAGCGGGAGAGGGAACAGATACGCAGTATCTT.

V usage is TRBV7-2 and J usage is TRBJ1-1, with D unresolved. The CDR3 covers 13 residues. Trimming cost V 3 bases and J 4 bases, with 9 bases left between them. Per germline, CDR1 SGHTA and CDR2 FQGNSA. The CDR3 protein is CASSFGLATEAFF. CDR3 bases: TGTGCCAGCAGCTTTGGGTTGGCCACTGAAGCTTTCTTT.

This clonotype has at least ten counts. The rearrangement links TRBV29-1 to TRBJ1-2; TRBD1 matches 8 bases. J was trimmed by 5 bases and V by 6 bases; bases with no gene match: 8. Germline V CDR1 and CDR2: SQVTM, ANQGSEA. The length of the CDR3 is 13 residues. In DNA, the CDR3 is TGCAGCGTCCCCCACAGGGGGTCGTATGGCTACACCTTC. Its translation: CSVPHRGSYGYTF. Looking up the rest from reference TRBV29-1 and TRBJ1-2 gives the full variable domain: SAVISQKPSRDICQRGTSLTIQCQVDSQVTMMFWYRQQPGQSLTLIATANQGSEATYESGFVIDKFPISRPNLTFSTLTVSNMSPEDSSIYLCSVPHRGSYGYTFGSGTRLTVV.

The rearrangement joins TRBV20-1 to TRBJ2-1; D remains unclear. V lost 8 bases to trimming and J lost 0 bases, with 23 bases between them. The CDR3 totals 17 residues. The germline gives CDR1 DFQATT, CDR2 SNEGSKA (reference sequence). The CDR3 DNA sequence: TGCAGTACTACTCCCCTGCGATACCGCCTCTCCTACAATGAGCAGTTCTTC. Protein sequence: CSTTPLRYRLSYNEQFF.

The genes are TRBV5-4 and TRBJ2-2, with 11 positions matching TRBD2. The CDR3 sequence is 16 residues long. In germline, CDR1 is SGHNT, CDR2 YYREEE (reference sequence). The trim removed 4 bases at V and 0 bases at J, leaving 2 bases unmatched. CDR3 residues: CASSTGLAANTGELFF. CDR3 sequence (DNA): TGTGCCAGCAGCACGGGACTAGCGGCGAACACCGGGGAGCTGTTTTTT.

This clonotype was detected many times. The chain combines TRBV6-5 with TRBJ2-3; D is unresolved. The CDR3 is 13 amino acids. The V and J ends lost 3 bases and 3 bases respectively, with 7 bases between them. CDR1 is MNHEY and CDR2 is SVGAGI in the germline V gene. CDR3 DNA sequence: TGTGCCAGCAGTTATAGACGAACAGATACGCAGTATTTT. It is translated as CASSYRRTDTQYF.

J is TRBJ1-4 and V is TRBV29-1; perhaps TRBD1 as D (5 bases). V shed 0 bases and J shed 8 bases, with 10 bases lying between them. Germline-derived CDR1 and CDR2 are SQVTM and ANQGSEA. The CDR3 consists of 13 residues. CDR3 DNA: TGCAGCGTTGAAGATGCGTGGGGGGAAAAACTGTTTTTT. This encodes CSVEDAWGEKLFF.

This clonotype has just a few counts. V and J are TRBV6-5 and TRBJ1-1; TRBD1 matches at 9 bases. In germline, CDR1 is MNHEY, CDR2 SVGAGI. The length of the CDR3 is 12 residues. V shed 5 bases and J 7 bases; nucleotides not matched to a gene: 2. CDR3 sequence (DNA): TGTGCCAGCAGTGGGGACAGGGTTGAAGCTTTCTTT. As protein: CASSGDRVEAFF.